The clone carrying this T cell receptor beta chain showed up just once. Its antigen is unidentified. The data are from a study of beta chain features in type 1 diabetes. General study results and limits: In comparison with healthy donors, patients had naive, central memory and Treg TCRB repertoires that appeared more similar.

V lost 2 bases, J lost 9 bases, and 5 bases lay in between. CDR3 length: 11 amino acids. The germline CDR1 and CDR2 sequences are MNHEY and SVGAGI. What was sequenced were expressed TCRB transcripts, since all of the isolated RNA had been reverse transcribed. Clones were sequenced by immunoSEQ multiplex PCR, and TCRdb holds only the in-frame ones, with some missing. The table has about 230,000 clones, over 8.5% seen once. The genes are TRBV6-5 and TRBJ2-4; possible D gene TRBD2, 5 bases. The sequence came from a woman between 18 and 30 years old in good health. Sequences were obtained from naive CD4+ T cells from blood. CDR3 sequence: CASSYEGIQYF. CDR3 DNA: TGTGCCAGCAGTTACGAGGGCATTCAGTACTTC.